This TCR beta chain emerged from a study of blood T cell repertoires in COVID-19 (dated by TCRdb to the early 2020s). General notes on the study: Samples covering the acute and convalescent phases of COVID-19 were provided by collaborators in the United States, Italy and Spain. Sample metadata almost always included a de-identified subject ID, COVID-19 status, age in years and sex. The repertoires were made available in a free public database intended to serve as a resource for research on the immune response to SARS-CoV-2. Samples came from the ongoing ImmuneRACE study (first 160 participants) plus 1,254 subjects from 6 global collaborators. The material from the prospective study consisted of cDNA or gDNA derived from T cells, B-cell-depleted T cells, or PBMCs. HLA class I and class II types, where available, came from metadata supplied by the sample provider rather than from assay-based typing. Deeply sampled blood TCRbeta repertoires from subjects exposed to, actively infected with, or recovered from COVID-19 were included in the dataset. General findings and caveats noted by the study authors: The amount of clinical and demographic metadata varied by source and participant and was provided uncurated.

The immunoSEQ Assay, a bias-controlled multiplex PCR, was used to amplify TCRbeta CDR3 regions from genomic DNA. In the authors' own workflow: Within the assay, amplification of reference gene primers was used to estimate how many nucleated cells each sample contained. To quantify the absolute abundance of each unique TCRbeta CDR3 rearrangement, sequence reads were collapsed and filtered. For each sample, productive Simpson clonality was calculated as the square root of Simpson's diversity index over productive rearrangements. Imported from immuneACCESS, the table was reduced by TCRdb to in-frame sequences with V and J called. These copies leave out some clones; in studies compared against another copy, an unresolved V gene accounts for under half, and the cause of the remainder is not known. V and J calls plus clone size are reproduced from that table; the DNA served to infer D and trimming. In all, the sample holds approximately 240,000 clones, and 70% to 85% of those were seen once. The top ten constitute 4% of the sample.

Each collaborating institution followed its own protocols to collect whole blood in K2EDTA tubes. For TCRbeta analysis, collaborator samples were shipped as frozen whole blood, as isolated PBMCs, or as DNA extracted from either sample type. About this clone: Its antigen target is currently unknown. No clone much larger than this one lies a single base away; base qualities are absent.

The sample was peripheral blood. The clonotype comes from a middle-aged woman with active or convalescent COVID-19.

The nucleotide sequence is given as TGTGCCAGCAGAGCAGGGGGCCGGGAGACCCAGTACTTC. Its translation is CASRAGGRETQYF. Recombination linked TRBV5-4 to TRBJ2-5, with TRBD1 identical over 8 junction bases. From V the trimming removes 5 bases and from J it removes 5 bases, while the gene matches leave 5 bases of the junction unaccounted for. Based on the germline V gene (reference sequence), the CDR1 and CDR2 sequences are SGHNT and YYREEE. From the cysteine up to the phenylalanine, the CDR3 has a length of 13 residues. CDR3 DNA only is kept here, 39 bases in frame from base 1.